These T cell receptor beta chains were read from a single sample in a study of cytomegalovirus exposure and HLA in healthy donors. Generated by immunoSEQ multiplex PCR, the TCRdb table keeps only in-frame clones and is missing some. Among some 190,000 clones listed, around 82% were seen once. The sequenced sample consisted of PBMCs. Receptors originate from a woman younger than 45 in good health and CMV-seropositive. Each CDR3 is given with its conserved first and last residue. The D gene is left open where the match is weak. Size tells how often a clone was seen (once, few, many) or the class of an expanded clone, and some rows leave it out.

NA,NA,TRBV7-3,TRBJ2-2,CASSLAGAGGELFF,TGTGCCAGCAGCTTAGCTGGGGCCGGCGGGGAGCTGTTTTTT
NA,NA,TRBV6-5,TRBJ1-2,CATARDEGYTF,TGTGCCACCGCCAGGGATGAAGGCTACACCTTC
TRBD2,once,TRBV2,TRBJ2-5,CATPARAGGQETQYF,TGTGCCACCCCGGCGCGGGCGGGGGGTCAAGAGACCCAGTACTTC
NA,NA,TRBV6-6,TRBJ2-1,CASSYRGNNEQFF,TGTGCCAGCAGTTACCGGGGTAACAATGAGCAGTTCTTC
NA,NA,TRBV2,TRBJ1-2,CASSEQDGYTF,TGTGCCAGCAGTGAACAGGATGGCTACACCTTC
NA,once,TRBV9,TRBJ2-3,CASSVAQGQDTQYF,TGTGCCAGCAGCGTAGCTCAGGGTCAAGATACGCAGTATTTT
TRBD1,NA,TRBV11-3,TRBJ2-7,CASSITGGGEQYF,TGTGCCAGCAGCATAACAGGGGGAGGCGAGCAGTACTTC
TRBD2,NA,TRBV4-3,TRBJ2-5,CASSPSRGGSSWETQYF,TGCGCCAGCAGCCCCTCACGCGGGGGTTCATCGTGGGAGACCCAGTACTTC
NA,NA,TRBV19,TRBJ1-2,CASSIVVGGAYGYTF,TGTGCCAGTAGTATAGTTGTAGGCGGTGCCTATGGCTACACCTTC
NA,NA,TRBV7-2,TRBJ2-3,CASSPGRSTDTQYF,TGTGCCAGCAGCCCGGGTCGTAGCACAGATACGCAGTATTTT
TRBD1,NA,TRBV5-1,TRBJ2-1,CASSLTTGAYNEQFF,TGCGCCAGCAGCTTGACGACAGGGGCCTACAATGAGCAGTTCTTC
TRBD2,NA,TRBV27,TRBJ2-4,CASSPRGGSKNIQYF,TGTGCCAGCAGCCCGCGGGGGGGCTCCAAAAACATTCAGTACTTC
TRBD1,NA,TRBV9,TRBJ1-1,CASSEGGQGDTEAFF,TGTGCCAGCAGCGAGGGAGGACAGGGGGACACTGAAGCTTTCTTT
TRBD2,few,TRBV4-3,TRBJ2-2,CASSQLLAGLTNTGELFF,TGCGCCAGCAGCCAACTGCTAGCGGGCCTTACGAACACCGGGGAGCTGTTTTTT
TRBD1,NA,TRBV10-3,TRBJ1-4,CAISEVATGAEKLFF,TGTGCCATCAGTGAAGTCGCTACAGGGGCGGAAAAACTGTTTTTT
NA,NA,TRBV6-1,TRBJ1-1,CASKGQLNTEAFF,TGTGCCAGCAAGGGGCAATTGAACACTGAAGCTTTCTTT
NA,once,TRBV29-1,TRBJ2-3,CSVGPGDTQYF,TGCAGCGTTGGACCGGGGGATACGCAGTATTTT
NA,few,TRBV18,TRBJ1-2,CASSLEGVAYGYTF,TGTGCCAGCTCATTGGAAGGGGTGGCCTATGGCTACACCTTC
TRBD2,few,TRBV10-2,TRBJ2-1,CASSEPSGARDEQFF,TGCGCCAGCAGTGAGCCTAGCGGGGCTAGGGATGAGCAGTTCTTC
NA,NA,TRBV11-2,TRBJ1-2,CASSQGDHYGYTF,TGTGCCAGCAGTCAGGGTGACCACTATGGCTACACCTTC
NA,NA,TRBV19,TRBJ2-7,CASSVVIAYEQYF,TGTGCCAGTAGTGTAGTTATTGCCTACGAGCAGTACTTC
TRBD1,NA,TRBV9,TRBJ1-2,CASYPGQGGGGYTF,TGTGCCAGTTATCCGGGACAGGGAGGGGGCGGCTACACCTTC
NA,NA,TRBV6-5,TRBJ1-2,CASSRGPGGYGYTF,TGTGCCAGCAGCCGAGGGCCCGGGGGCTATGGCTACACCTTC
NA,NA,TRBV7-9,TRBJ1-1,CASSFSGQGYEAFF,TGTGCCAGCAGCTTCAGTGGGCAGGGGTATGAAGCTTTCTTT
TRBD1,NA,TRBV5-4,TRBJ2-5,CASSSGTGETQYF,TGTGCCAGCAGCTCCGGGACAGGGGAGACCCAGTACTTC
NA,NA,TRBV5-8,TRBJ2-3,CASSRSGLDTQYF,TGTGCCAGCAGCCGGTCAGGGTTAGATACGCAGTATTTT
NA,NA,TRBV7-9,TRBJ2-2,CASTSGRRGTGELFF,TGTGCCAGCACCTCCGGCAGGAGAGGGACCGGGGAGCTGTTTTTT
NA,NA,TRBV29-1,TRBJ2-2,CSVEAPVGLNTGELFF,TGCAGCGTTGAAGCCCCCGTTGGACTAAACACCGGGGAGCTGTTTTTT
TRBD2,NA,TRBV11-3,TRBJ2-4,CASSLGGDKNIQYF,TGTGCCAGCAGCTTGGGGGGGGACAAAAACATTCAGTACTTC
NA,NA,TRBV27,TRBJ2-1,CASTSTGSYNEQFF,TGTGCCAGCACTTCTACCGGGTCCTACAATGAGCAGTTCTTC
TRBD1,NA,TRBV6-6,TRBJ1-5,CASNFLQGGQPQHF,TGTGCCAGCAACTTTCTACAGGGGGGGCAGCCCCAGCATTTT
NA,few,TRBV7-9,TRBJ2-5,CASSPKGQGSETQYF,TGTGCCAGCAGCCCCAAGGGGCAGGGAAGCGAGACCCAGTACTTC
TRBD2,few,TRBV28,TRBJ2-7,CASSLGTSGPSYEQYF,TGTGCCAGCAGTTTAGGGACTAGCGGTCCCTCCTACGAGCAGTACTTC
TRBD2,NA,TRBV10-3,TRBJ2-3,CAISETLAGDTDTQYF,TGTGCCATCAGTGAGACTCTAGCGGGCGACACAGATACGCAGTATTTT
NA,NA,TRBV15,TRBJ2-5,CATSRDMERETQYF,TGTGCCACCAGCAGAGATATGGAGCGAGAGACCCAGTACTTC